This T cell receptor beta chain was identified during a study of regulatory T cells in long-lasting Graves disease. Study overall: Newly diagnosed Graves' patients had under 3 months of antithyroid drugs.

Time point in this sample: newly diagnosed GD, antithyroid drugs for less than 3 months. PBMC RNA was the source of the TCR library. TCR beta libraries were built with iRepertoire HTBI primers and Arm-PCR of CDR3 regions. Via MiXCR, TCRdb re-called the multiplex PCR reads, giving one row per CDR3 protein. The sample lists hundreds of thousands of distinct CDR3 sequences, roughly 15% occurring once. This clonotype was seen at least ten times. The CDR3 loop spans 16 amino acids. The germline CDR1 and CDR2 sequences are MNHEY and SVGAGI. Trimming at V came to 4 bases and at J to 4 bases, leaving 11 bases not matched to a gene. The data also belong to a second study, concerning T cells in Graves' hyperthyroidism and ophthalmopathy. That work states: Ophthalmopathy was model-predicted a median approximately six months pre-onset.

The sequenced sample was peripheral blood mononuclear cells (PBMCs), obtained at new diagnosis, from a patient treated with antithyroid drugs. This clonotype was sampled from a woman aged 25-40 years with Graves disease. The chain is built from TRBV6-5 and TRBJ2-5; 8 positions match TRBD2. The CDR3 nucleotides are TGTGCCAGCAGTTTTAAACTAGCGGAGACCTTAGAGACCCAGTACTTC. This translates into CASSFKLAETLETQYF.